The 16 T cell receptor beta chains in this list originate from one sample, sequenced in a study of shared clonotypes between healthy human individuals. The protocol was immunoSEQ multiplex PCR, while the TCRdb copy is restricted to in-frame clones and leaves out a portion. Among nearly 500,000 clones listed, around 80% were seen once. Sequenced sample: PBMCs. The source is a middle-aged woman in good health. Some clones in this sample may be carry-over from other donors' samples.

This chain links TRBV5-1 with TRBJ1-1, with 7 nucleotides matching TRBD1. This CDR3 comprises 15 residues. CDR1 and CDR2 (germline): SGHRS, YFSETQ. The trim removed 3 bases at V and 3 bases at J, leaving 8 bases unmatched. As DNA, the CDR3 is TGCGCCAGCAGCTACCGATCAGGGGGGGACACTGAAGCTTTCTTT. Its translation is CASSYRSGGDTEAFF.

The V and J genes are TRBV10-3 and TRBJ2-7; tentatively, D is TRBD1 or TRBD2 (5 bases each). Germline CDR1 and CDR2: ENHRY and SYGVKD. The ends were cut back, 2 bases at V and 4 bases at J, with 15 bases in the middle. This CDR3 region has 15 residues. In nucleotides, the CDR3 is TGTGCCATCAGTGAGGAAACCGGGACGGTATACGAGCAGTACTTC. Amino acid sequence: CAISEETGTVYEQYF.

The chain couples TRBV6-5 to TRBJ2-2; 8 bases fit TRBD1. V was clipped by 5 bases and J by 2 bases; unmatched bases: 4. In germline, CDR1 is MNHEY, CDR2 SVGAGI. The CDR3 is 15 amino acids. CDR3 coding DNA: TGTGCCAGCAGTCGGACAGGGTTTAACACCGGGGAGCTGTTTTTT. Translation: CASSRTGFNTGELFF.

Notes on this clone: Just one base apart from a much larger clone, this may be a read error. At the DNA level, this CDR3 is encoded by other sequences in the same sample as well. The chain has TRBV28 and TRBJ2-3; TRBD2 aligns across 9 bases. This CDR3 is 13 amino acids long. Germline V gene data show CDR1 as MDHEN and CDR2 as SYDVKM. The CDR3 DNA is TGTGCCAGTCTAGCGGGACCCACAGACACGCAGTATTTT. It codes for CASLAGPTDTQYF.

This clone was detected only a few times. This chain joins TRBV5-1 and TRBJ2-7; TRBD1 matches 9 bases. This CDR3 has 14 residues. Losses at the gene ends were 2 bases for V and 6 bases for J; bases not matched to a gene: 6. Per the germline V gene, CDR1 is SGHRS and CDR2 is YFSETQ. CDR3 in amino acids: CASSLTGGGAEQYF. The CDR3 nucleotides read TGCGCCAGCAGCTTAACAGGGGGCGGAGCCGAGCAGTACTTC.

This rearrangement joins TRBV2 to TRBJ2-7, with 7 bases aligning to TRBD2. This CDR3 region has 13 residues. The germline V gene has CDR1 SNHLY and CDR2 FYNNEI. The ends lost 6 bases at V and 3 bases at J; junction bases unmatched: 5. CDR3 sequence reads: CASSPGTIYEQYF. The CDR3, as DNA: TGTGCCAGCAGCCCCGGGACTATCTACGAGCAGTACTTC.

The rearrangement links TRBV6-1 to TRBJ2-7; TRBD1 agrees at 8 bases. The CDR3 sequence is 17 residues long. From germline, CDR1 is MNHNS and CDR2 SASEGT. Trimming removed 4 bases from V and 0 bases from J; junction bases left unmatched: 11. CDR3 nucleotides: TGTGCCAGCAGTGCCGATACCGGACAGGGTATCTCCTACGAGCAGTACTTC. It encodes CASSADTGQGISYEQYF.

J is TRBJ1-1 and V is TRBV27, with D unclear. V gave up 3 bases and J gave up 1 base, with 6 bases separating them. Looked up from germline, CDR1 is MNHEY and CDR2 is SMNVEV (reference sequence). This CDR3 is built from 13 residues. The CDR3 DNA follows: TGTGCCAGCAGTTTTTGGGCGAACACTGAAGCTTTCTTT. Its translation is CASSFWANTEAFF.

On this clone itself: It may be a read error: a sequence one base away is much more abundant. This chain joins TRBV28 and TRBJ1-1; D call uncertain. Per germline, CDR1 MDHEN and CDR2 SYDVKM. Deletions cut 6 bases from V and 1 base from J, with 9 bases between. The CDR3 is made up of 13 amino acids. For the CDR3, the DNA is TGTGCCAGCAGCGCCCCCAAGAACACTGAAGCTTTCTTT. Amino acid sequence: CASSAPKNTEAFF.

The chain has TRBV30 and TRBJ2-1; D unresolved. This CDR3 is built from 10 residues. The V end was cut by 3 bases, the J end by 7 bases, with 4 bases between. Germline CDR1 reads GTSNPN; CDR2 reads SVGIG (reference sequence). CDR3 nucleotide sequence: TGTGCCTGGAGCCGGAATGAGCAGTTCTTC. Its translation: CAWSRNEQFF. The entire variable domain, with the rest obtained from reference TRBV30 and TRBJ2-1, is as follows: SQTIHQWPATLVQPVGSPLSLECTVEGTSNPNLYWYRQAAGRGLQLLFYSVGIGQISSEVPQNLSASRPQDRQFILSSKKLLLSDSGFYLCAWSRNEQFFGPGTRLTVL.

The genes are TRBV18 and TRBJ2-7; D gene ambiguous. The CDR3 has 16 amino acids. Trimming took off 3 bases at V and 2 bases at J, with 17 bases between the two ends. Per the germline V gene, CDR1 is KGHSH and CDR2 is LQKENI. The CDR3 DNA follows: TGTGCCAGCTCACCCGCGGTAGGGCCTTTTACCTACGAGCAGTACTTC. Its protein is CASSPAVGPFTYEQYF.

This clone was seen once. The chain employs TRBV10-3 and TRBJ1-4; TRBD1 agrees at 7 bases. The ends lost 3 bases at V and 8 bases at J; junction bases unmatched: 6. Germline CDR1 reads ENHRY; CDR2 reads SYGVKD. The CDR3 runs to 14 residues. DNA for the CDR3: TGTGCCATCAGTGACCGACAGGGTGGGGAAAAACTGTTTTTT. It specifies CAISDRQGGEKLFF.

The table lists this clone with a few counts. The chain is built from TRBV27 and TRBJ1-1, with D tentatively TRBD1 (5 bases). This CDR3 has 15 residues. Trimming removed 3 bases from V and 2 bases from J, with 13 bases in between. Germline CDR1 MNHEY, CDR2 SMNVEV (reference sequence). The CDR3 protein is CASSFQGLGNTEAFF. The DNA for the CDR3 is TGTGCCAGCAGTTTCCAGGGACTGGGAAACACTGAAGCTTTCTTT.

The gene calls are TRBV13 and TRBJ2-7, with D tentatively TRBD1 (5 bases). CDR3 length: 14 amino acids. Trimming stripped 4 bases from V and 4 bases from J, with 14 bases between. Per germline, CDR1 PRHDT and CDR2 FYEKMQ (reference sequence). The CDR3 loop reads CASSYTGRGYEQYF. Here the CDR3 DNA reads TGTGCCAGCAGCTACACAGGCCGTGGGTACGAGCAGTACTTC.

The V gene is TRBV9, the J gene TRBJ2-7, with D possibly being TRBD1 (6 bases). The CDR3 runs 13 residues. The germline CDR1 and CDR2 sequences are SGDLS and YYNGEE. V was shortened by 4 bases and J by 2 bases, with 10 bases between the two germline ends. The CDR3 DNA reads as TGTGCCAGCAGCAAAGGGGACACCTACGAGCAGTACTTC. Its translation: CASSKGDTYEQYF.

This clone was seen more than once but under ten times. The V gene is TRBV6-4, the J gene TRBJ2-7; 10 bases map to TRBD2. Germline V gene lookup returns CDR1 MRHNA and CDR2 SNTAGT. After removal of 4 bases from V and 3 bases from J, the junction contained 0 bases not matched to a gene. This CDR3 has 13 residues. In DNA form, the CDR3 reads TGTGCCAGCAGTGTAGCGGGAGGCTACGAGCAGTACTTC. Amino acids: CASSVAGGYEQYF.